This record looks at one TCR beta chain sequence and its context. Antigen: not known. This entry is derived from a study of CD8+ T cells in alopecia areata. On the study more broadly: Oral tofacitinib (5 to 10 mg twice daily) was administered to treated patients.

TCR sequencing used cDNA made by reverse transcription of extracted RNA. Data came from immunoSEQ multiplex PCR; TCRdb stores just in-frame clones and leaves some out. Of around 160,000 clones listed, roughly 50% are singletons. Study findings and constraints: Affected scalp, especially in alopecia totalis/universalis, had a higher clonality than normal scalp did.

Peripheral blood and lesional scalp punch biopsies came from alopecia areata patients. Cell sorting was applied to PBMCs, and CD4+ and CD8+ T cells were collected. Sequencing was carried out using CD4+ T cells sorted from blood. This TCR came from a human donor with alopecia areata.

The CDR3 protein is CASSVGQGEQYF. The CDR3 nucleotides are TGTGCCAGCAGCGTAGGGCAGGGCGAGCAGTACTTC. This chain joins TRBV9 and TRBJ2-7, with a tentative D call TRBD1 (5 bases). V shed 0 bases and J shed 6 bases, with 7 bases lying between them. The germline gives CDR1 SGDLS, CDR2 YYNGEE. The length of the CDR3 is 12 residues. The complete variable domain, with remaining parts taken from reference TRBV9 and TRBJ2-7, reads DSGVTQTPKHLITATGQRVTLRCSPRSGDLSVYWYQQSLDQGLQFLIQYYNGEERAKGNILERFSAQQFPDLHSELNLSSLELGDSALYFCASSVGQGEQYFGPGTRLTVT.